Presented here are 20 T cell receptor beta chains from one specimen sequenced in a study of OX40 agonist ivuxolimab in advanced cancers. Only in-frame clones appear in the TCRdb table, and some are missing; sequencing was by immunoSEQ multiplex PCR. Here the sample spans 100,000 to 120,000 clones, approximately 90% being singletons. Sequenced material: CD4+ or CD8+ T cells sorted from blood, taken in a trial of the OX40 agonist ivuxolimab. Every receptor here comes from an adult with an advanced solid tumor such as melanoma, head and neck, liver or kidney cancer.

The V and J genes are TRBV11-2 and TRBJ2-7; D ambiguous. CDR3 length equals 15 residues. Germline CDR1 and CDR2: SGHAT and FQNNGV. V lost 5 bases, J lost 1 base, and 15 bases lay in between. The CDR3 DNA follows: TGTGCCAGCAGCCCATCCAGAAGGCGTTCCTACGAGCAGTACTTC. Translating gives CASSPSRRRSYEQYF.

This chain connects TRBV28 to TRBJ1-1; D possibly corresponds to TRBD1 (6 bases). In germline, CDR1 is MDHEN, CDR2 SYDVKM. The CDR3 length is 16 residues. V dropped 2 bases and J dropped 7 bases, with 20 bases sitting between them. The DNA of the CDR3 is TGTGCCAGCAGTTTAGGGGGGGGCCGGGGGACCCGTGAAGCTTTCTTT. Translation gives CASSLGGGRGTREAFF.

J is TRBJ2-1 and V is TRBV5-5, with D hard to call. V lost 1 base and J lost 5, with 7 bases in between. Germline loops: CDR1 SGHKS, CDR2 YYEKEE (reference sequence). This CDR3 is built from 13 residues. CDR3 sequence (DNA): TGTGCCAGCAGCTTGACACCTGACAATGAGCAGTTCTTC. Amino acids: CASSLTPDNEQFF.

This sequence joins TRBV30 and TRBJ1-3, with D maybe TRBD1 (6 bases). The CDR3 is 16 residues long. Germline CDR1 GTSNPN, CDR2 SVGIG (reference sequence). The V gene lost 3 bases and the J gene lost 2 bases, with 17 bases spanning the gap. CDR3 protein: CAWSGADRLPGNTIYF. The CDR3 coding sequence is TGTGCCTGGAGCGGCGCTGACAGGCTCCCTGGAAACACCATATATTTT.

This chain connects TRBV15 to TRBJ2-5; possible D gene TRBD2, 5 bases. Trimming pared 0 bases from V and 5 bases from J, leaving 16 bases between. The CDR3 runs to 16 residues. Germline V gives CDR1 LNHNV, CDR2 YYDKDF (reference sequence). This CDR3 is CATSREASRARETQYF. CDR3 DNA sequence: TGTGCCACCAGCAGAGAGGCTAGCCGGGCAAGGGAGACCCAGTACTTC.

The chain links TRBV19 to TRBJ2-3, with 8 bases aligning to TRBD2. The length of the CDR3 is 17 residues. The germline V gene has CDR1 LNHDA and CDR2 SQIVND (reference sequence). J was trimmed by 8 bases and V by 1 base; bases with no gene match: 14. This chain's CDR3 is CASSIGGAGGTSVTQYF. The CDR3 bases are TGTGCCAGTAGTATAGGCGGGGCGGGGGGAACATCAGTTACGCAGTATTTT.

The chain links TRBV7-9 to TRBJ1-4; D call uncertain. V was pared by 5 bases and J by 8 bases, with 9 bases between. The CDR3 length is 12 residues. The germline gives CDR1 SEHNR, CDR2 FQNEAQ (reference sequence). This chain's CDR3 is CASSPPQEKLFF. DNA of the CDR3: TGTGCCAGCAGCCCCCCACAGGAAAAACTGTTTTTT.

This chain uses TRBV5-1 with TRBJ2-3; TRBD2 matches at 7 bases. J gave up 2 bases and V 6 bases, and 15 bases lay outside the gene matches. The CDR3 has 17 amino acids. Germline V gives CDR1 SGHRS, CDR2 YFSETQ. This CDR3 reads CASTLLGLAANTDTQYF. The DNA of the CDR3 is TGCGCCAGCACCCTTCTCGGGCTAGCGGCAAACACAGATACGCAGTATTTT.

CDR3 sequence reads: CASSLEGLLHNEQFF. The CDR3 DNA follows: TGCGCCAGCAGCTTGGAGGGCCTACTCCACAATGAGCAGTTCTTC. V gene TRBV5-1 combines with J gene TRBJ2-1, with D hard to call. The CDR3 has 15 residues. The V and J ends lost 0 bases and 5 bases respectively, with 12 bases between them. The V gene's germline CDR1 is SGHRS and CDR2 YFSETQ.

The rearrangement joins TRBV9 to TRBJ2-5, with D unresolved. There are 13 residues in the CDR3. Trimming pared 4 bases from V and 1 base from J, leaving 8 bases between. Looked up from germline, CDR1 is SGDLS and CDR2 is YYNGEE. The DNA for the CDR3 is TGTGCCAGCAGCTACTCTCCCCAAGAGACCCAGTACTTC. Translated, it gives CASSYSPQETQYF.

The CDR3, as DNA: TGCGCCAGCAGATTTGTTGACAATGAGCAGTTCTTC. Translated: CASRFVDNEQFF. V usage is TRBV5-1 and J usage is TRBJ2-1; D gene uncertain. From germline, CDR1 is SGHRS and CDR2 YFSETQ. The CDR3 length is 12 residues. V shed 5 bases and J shed 5 bases, with 8 bases lying between them.

This chain uses TRBV7-2 with TRBJ1-5, with a possible D match to TRBD1 (6 bases). V was cut by 2 bases and J by 3 bases, with 8 bases left in between. The CDR3 totals 14 residues. CDR1 is SGHTA and CDR2 is FQGNSA in the germline V gene. In DNA form, the CDR3 reads TGTGCCAGCAGCTTACAGGGGTCCAATCAGCCCCAGCATTTT. As protein: CASSLQGSNQPQHF.

The chain recombines TRBV9 with TRBJ2-5; 8 positions match TRBD1. There are 15 residues in the CDR3. Germline V gene data show CDR1 as SGDLS and CDR2 as YYNGEE. The junction had 6 bases not matched to a gene; V was cut back by 0 bases and J by 5 bases. The CDR3 DNA reads TGTGCCAGCAGCGTAGTACCGGACAGGGAGGAGACCCAGTACTTC. It encodes CASSVVPDREETQYF.

Written as DNA, the CDR3 is TGTGCCAGTAGTCGGAGCCTGCTCCAAGAGACCCAGTACTTC. Its translation is CASSRSLLQETQYF. The chain uses TRBV19 and TRBJ2-5; D unclear. The CDR3 is 14 residues long. The ends were cut back, 5 bases at V and 1 base at J, with 11 bases in the middle. The germline gives CDR1 LNHDA, CDR2 SQIVND (reference sequence).

V is TRBV28 and J is TRBJ1-2, with no clear D. Germline CDR1 MDHEN, CDR2 SYDVKM. The CDR3 contains 13 residues. Trimming took 6 bases from V and 4 from J, leaving 12 bases between them. The CDR3 loop is CASSKTSGYGYTF. The CDR3 bases are TGTGCCAGCAGCAAGACAAGTGGCTATGGCTACACCTTC.

This chain links TRBV6-1 with TRBJ2-1; a possible D gene is TRBD1 (6 bases). The CDR3 extends over 12 amino acids. V dropped 5 bases and J dropped 6 bases, with 8 bases sitting between them. Germline assignment: CDR1 MNHNS and CDR2 SASEGT. In DNA, the CDR3 is TGTGCCAGCAGTCCACAGGGCAATGAGCAGTTCTTC. This sequence encodes CASSPQGNEQFF.

J is TRBJ1-4 and V is TRBV29-1; possible D gene TRBD1, 5 bases. V was trimmed by 6 bases and J by 7 bases, leaving 12 bases between them. From germline, CDR1 is SQVTM and CDR2 ANQGSEA. There are 12 residues in the CDR3. The DNA of the CDR3 is TGCAGCGTCAAGCCTGGGGGTGAAAAACTGTTTTTT. Its translation is CSVKPGGEKLFF. The full variable domain, its missing parts supplied by reference TRBV29-1 and TRBJ1-4, is SAVISQKPSRDICQRGTSLTIQCQVDSQVTMMFWYRQQPGQSLTLIATANQGSEATYESGFVIDKFPISRPNLTFSTLTVSNMSPEDSSIYLCSVKPGGEKLFFGSGTQLSVL.

This chain connects TRBV30 to TRBJ2-7; 7 bases map to TRBD2. Germline CDR1 is GTSNPN and CDR2 is SVGIG (reference sequence). This CDR3 has 12 residues. V dropped 2 bases and J dropped 13; count of bases not matched to a gene: 11. CDR3 DNA sequence: TGTGCCTGGAGTCTCCAGGGACTAATGAAATACTTC. Protein sequence: CAWSLQGLMKYF.

The chain carries TRBV5-1 and TRBJ1-4; no firm D call. Germline V gene sequence: CDR1 SGHRS, CDR2 YFSETQ. This CDR3 spans 15 amino acids. The germline V and J ends were trimmed by 0 bases and 8 bases, with 14 bases remaining between them. The CDR3 here is CASSLVGSTEEKLFF. The CDR3 nucleotides are TGCGCCAGCAGCTTGGTTGGGTCAACCGAGGAAAAACTGTTTTTT.

This chain joins TRBV4-2 and TRBJ2-2, with a tentative D call TRBD1 (5 bases). The V gene's germline CDR1 is LGHNA and CDR2 YNFKEQ. V lost 1 base and J 7 bases, leaving 7 bases between the germline ends. This CDR3 region has 13 residues. CDR3 DNA sequence: TGTGCCAGCAGCCAAGCGACAGACGGGGAGCTGTTTTTT. Translated, it gives CASSQATDGELFF.